A selection of T cell receptor beta chains follows, all from one sample in a study of blood T cell repertoires in COVID-19. The table came from immunoSEQ multiplex PCR; TCRdb's copy has only in-frame clones and leaves some out. This sample has about 160,000 clones, with more than 60% found just once. The sample was peripheral blood. The receptors come from a man between 65 and 85 years old with acute or convalescent COVID-19. The CDR3 runs from the conserved cysteine through the conserved F or W.

>TRBJ1-3|TRBV5-1|14
CASSTVGAGNTIYF
>TRBJ2-5|TRBV24-1|13
CATSDDRGETQYF
>TRBJ2-7|TRBV28|13
CASMGDTLYEQYF
>TRBJ1-2|TRBV19|14
CASLPRGVDYGYTF
>TRBJ1-4|TRBV10-3|13
CAIRRQENEKLFF
>TRBJ1-6|TRBV9|14
CASSVAGLDSPLHF
>TRBJ2-2|TRBV7-3|17
CASSVVPGTLAPGELFF
>TRBJ2-7|TRBV5-1|17
CASSHGQGVGKGNEQYF
>TRBJ1-2|TRBV4-2|16
CASSQTGGGYGYGYTF
>TRBJ2-1|TRBV7-7|15
CASSLAQGPFNEQFF
>TRBJ2-7|TRBV24-1|11
CATSDHHEQYF
>TRBJ1-1|TRBV29-1|14
CSVSNRAGYTEAFF
>TRBJ2-7|TRBV6-2/TRBV6-3|13
CASSYGTTYEQYF
>TRBJ1-5|TRBV6-5|11
CARRGDQPQHF
>TRBJ2-3|TRBV4-3|16
CASSQVVGLRGDTQYF
>TRBJ2-3|TRBV19|15
CASSWTSDGTDTQYF
>TRBJ2-1|TRBV5-1|14
CASSLSMREGPRFF
>TRBJ2-5|TRBV6-8|16
CASRIFSGGHQETQYF
>TRBJ1-5|TRBV18|16
CASSPPGGKGGQPQHF
>TRBJ1-1|TRBV6-5|13
CASSYQGQGQAFF
>TRBJ2-3|TRBV4-1|19
CASSQDFSSGSSSTDTQYF
>TRBJ1-3|TRBV2|17
CASREREGLNSGNTIYF
>TRBJ2-3|TRBV5-1|14
CASSAGGSADTQYF
>TRBJ1-3|TRBV2|16
CASKLETGGSGNTIYF
>TRBJ1-2|TRBV18|14
CASSPLWTDYGYTF
>TRBJ2-7|TRBV28|15
CASSPHRGGAYEQYF
>TRBJ2-7|TRBV27|14
CASSSLAGDYEQYF
>TRBJ1-2|TRBV24-1|14
CATSPPWSSYGYTF
>TRBJ2-3|TRBV10-3|16
CAISELAPQGTDTQYF
>TRBJ2-7|TRBV6-5|11
CASKTAYEQYF
>TRBJ1-1|TRBV6-5|15
CASSTDRDRGTEAFF
>TRBJ1-4|TRBV5-8|15
CASSPGGGWEEKLFF
>TRBJ2-1|TRBV5-1|15
CASGTKRGTYNEQFF
>TRBJ2-3|TRBV18|13
CASSPRHGDTQYF
>TRBJ1-4|TRBV18|16
CASSRPGAGRGEKLFF
>TRBJ2-2|TRBV14|15
CASSANRVNTGELFF